This T cell receptor (beta chain) was documented in a study of memory CD4+ T cells and cytomegalovirus serostatus. Study conclusions and caveats: The CMV-associated TCR signature appears largely within the CD4+ memory repertoire. Repertoires predicted CMV serostatus with median bootstrapped AUC of approximately 0.94.

The CDR3 covers 13 residues. The ends were cut back, 6 bases at V and 0 bases at J, with 9 bases in the middle. Germline CDR1 SGHVS, CDR2 FQNEAQ. The sample holds a few counts of this clone. The antigen is not known. In the authors' methods: Out-of-frame sequences were removed, leaving about 2.2 million distinct TCRbeta sequences. This table comes from immunoSEQ multiplex PCR, and its TCRdb copy is limited to in-frame clones, with some not included. The DNA was the basis for D and trimming; V, J and clone size are from that table. Of about 64,000 clones in the sample, roughly three quarters were seen once. The sort gate was single viable CD3+CD4+CD8-CD45RO+ cells for memory CD4+ T cells.

V usage is TRBV7-8 and J usage is TRBJ2-7; D is perhaps TRBD1 (5 bases). Material: memory CD4+ T cells from blood. This receptor was identified in an adult in good health and CMV-seronegative. In nucleotides, the CDR3 is TGTGCCAGCAGTGCGACAGTCTCCTACGAGCAGTACTTC. Translating it yields CASSATVSYEQYF.